The rows below give T cell receptor beta chains drawn from one sample of a study of T cell changes during pregnancy in multiple sclerosis. Repertoires were generated with immunoSEQ multiplex PCR, while TCRdb's copy carries only in-frame clones and drops some. The profile shows some 77,000 clones, roughly nine tenths of them singletons. Sequencing used CD4+ T cells from peripheral blood mononuclear cells, obtained before pregnancy. The origin of the receptors is a female donor with multiple sclerosis, enrolled in a pregnancy study. The CDR3 runs from the conserved cysteine through the conserved F or W. Each record gives: J gene, clone size, V gene, CDR3 length, D gene, CDR3 DNA, CDR3 protein. The D gene is left open where the match is weak. Clone size is shown for a subset of rows, as once, few, many or a class of expanded clone.

TRBJ1-4	.	TRBV5-1	17	TRBD1	TGCGCCAGCAGCGAAGCGAAGAGACAGGGGTGGGAGGAAAAACTGTTTTTT	CASSEAKRQGWEEKLFF
TRBJ1-1	.	TRBV11-3	17	.	TGTGCCAGCAGCCCCCTCGAAAGGACCGTCAACGTCGGGATAGATTTCTTT	CASSPLERTVNVGIDFF
TRBJ1-1	.	TRBV2	16	.	TGTGCCAGCAGATCTAATCCCGGGACAAAGAACACTGAAGCTTTCTTT	CASRSNPGTKNTEAFF
TRBJ2-2	.	TRBV7-3	16	TRBD2	TGTGCCAGCAGCCAGGGACTAGCGGGTAGCACCGGGGAGCTGTTTTTT	CASSQGLAGSTGELFF
TRBJ2-1	.	TRBV7-3	13	.	TGTGCCAGCAGCTTAAGAGGCTACAATGAGCAGTTCTTC	CASSLRGYNEQFF
TRBJ2-2	.	TRBV7-9	15	TRBD1	TGTGCCAGCAGACCGGGACAGGGGGTCACCGGGGAGCTGTTTTTT	CASRPGQGVTGELFF
TRBJ2-1	.	TRBV23-1	17	TRBD2	TGCGCCAGCAGTCCTCCCCCCAGCGGGAGGCTTTACAATGAGCAGTTCTTC	CASSPPPSGRLYNEQFF
TRBJ2-1	.	TRBV5-1	13	.	TGCGCCAGCAGCGAGTCCTTCCCCAATGAGCAGTTCTTC	CASSESFPNEQFF
TRBJ2-5	few	TRBV2	16	TRBD2	TGTGCCAGCAAAAGTGAAGGGACTAGGGTCCAAAAGACCCAGTACTTC	CASKSEGTRVQKTQYF
TRBJ2-3	.	TRBV5-1	15	.	TGCGCCAGCAGCTTGGAGACTAGGGAAACAGATACGCAGTATTTT	CASSLETRETDTQYF
TRBJ2-2	.	TRBV25-1	16	.	TGTGCCAGCAGTGAATATCAGGGCTCAGGGACCGGGGAGCTGTTTTTT	CASSEYQGSGTGELFF
TRBJ2-1	.	TRBV7-2	14	.	TGTGCCAGCAGCTTAAAGGCCCAGCGTCGTGAGCAGTTCTTC	CASSLKAQRREQFF
TRBJ2-1	.	TRBV11-2	13	.	TGTGCCAGCAGGCTCGGGGGTCGCGTAGAGCAGTTCTTC	CASRLGGRVEQFF
TRBJ1-4	.	TRBV5-6	14	.	TGTGCCAGCAGCTTGGGAGGGCCTAATGAAAAACTGTTTTTT	CASSLGGPNEKLFF
TRBJ1-2	.	TRBV6-1	13	.	TGTGCCAGCAGACAGGGAGAAGCCTATGGCTACACCTTC	CASRQGEAYGYTF
TRBJ2-4	.	TRBV2	15	.	TGTGCCAGCGGTTGGGACAAGCTAGCCAAAAACATTCAGTACTTC	CASGWDKLAKNIQYF
TRBJ1-1	once	TRBV2	12	TRBD1	TGTGCCAGCAGCCGGACAGGAGATAAAGCTTTCTTT	CASSRTGDKAFF
TRBJ2-7	.	TRBV7-8	16	TRBD2	TGTGCCAGCAGCTTAACTAGCGGGAGGGTGAACCCCGAGCAGTACTTC	CASSLTSGRVNPEQYF
TRBJ1-2	few	TRBV5-8	13	.	TGTGCCAGCAGCTTCGACAGCAACTATGGCTACACCTTC	CASSFDSNYGYTF
TRBJ2-5	.	TRBV19	16	TRBD1	TGTGCCAGTAGCTTCATACCAGGGACAGGGGAAGAGACCCAGTACTTC	CASSFIPGTGEETQYF
TRBJ2-5	.	TRBV5-1	15	TRBD2	TGCGCCAGCAGCTCCTTAGGAGCGGGGGGCGGGACCCAGTACTTC	CASSSLGAGGGTQYF
TRBJ1-2	.	TRBV14	15	.	TGTGCCAGCAGCCACGGACCGGGGAATAACTATGGCTACACCTTC	CASSHGPGNNYGYTF
TRBJ1-5	.	TRBV6-5	15	.	TGTGCCAGCAGCACGAGGGCTTATAGCAATCAGCCCCAGCATTTT	CASSTRAYSNQPQHF
TRBJ2-3	.	TRBV6-4	15	TRBD2	TGTGCCAGCAGTGACGGCGGGAGGGCCTCAGATACGCAGTATTTT	CASSDGGRASDTQYF
TRBJ2-7	.	TRBV28	13	.	TGTGCCAGCAGTCTCAACAGGGCCTACGAGCAGTACTTC	CASSLNRAYEQYF
TRBJ1-5	.	TRBV29-1	14	.	TGCAGCGAGAGACAGAAGACTGGCAATCAGCCCCAGCATTTT	CSERQKTGNQPQHF
TRBJ1-5	once	TRBV19	14	.	TGTGCCAGTACCATGGGCAGGGCCGATCAGCCCCAGCATTTT	CASTMGRADQPQHF
TRBJ1-2	once	TRBV4-1	16	.	TGCGCCAGCAGCCAAGGGGGTCAGGGCTCTACGTCGGGCTACACCTTC	CASSQGGQGSTSGYTF
TRBJ1-2	.	TRBV2	15	.	TGTGCCAGCAGTCCCACAACCCTCCGACAAACTGGCTACACCTTC	CASSPTTLRQTGYTF
TRBJ2-3	.	TRBV10-1	15	.	TGCGCCAGCAGTGAGTCTTTGGTAGCCTCAGATACGCAGTATTTT	CASSESLVASDTQYF
TRBJ1-6	.	TRBV9	12	.	TGTGCCAGCAGCGGCGGGGCATCACCCCTCCACTTT	CASSGGASPLHF
TRBJ2-7	.	TRBV5-5	15	TRBD1	TGTGCCAGCAGCCAACCTACAGGGGGCGCGTACGAGCAGTACTTC	CASSQPTGGAYEQYF
TRBJ2-5	.	TRBV4-2	15	.	TGTGCCAGCAGCCAAGAGGGCCAAATGGGAGAGACCCAGTACTTC	CASSQEGQMGETQYF
TRBJ1-4	.	TRBV6-1	15	TRBD1	TGTGCCAGCAGTGAAGGGCAGGGGGCTAATGAAAAACTGTTTTTT	CASSEGQGANEKLFF
TRBJ1-6	.	TRBV7-2	12	.	TGTGCCAGCAGCTTTGAGAATTCACCCCTCCACTTT	CASSFENSPLHF
TRBJ1-5	.	TRBV14	13	TRBD1	TGTGCCAGCAGCCAGACAGGGAATCAGCCCCAGCATTTT	CASSQTGNQPQHF
TRBJ1-3	.	TRBV28	13	.	TGTGCCAGCAGCCTTACAGCTGGAAACACCATATATTTT	CASSLTAGNTIYF
TRBJ2-1	.	TRBV18	16	TRBD2	TGTGCCAGCTCACCACCGGGTAGCGGGAGTGTTGGTGAGCAGTTCTTC	CASSPPGSGSVGEQFF
TRBJ2-1	.	TRBV2	15	TRBD2	TGTGCCAGCAGTGAGAAGAGCGGGAGCATCAATGAGCAGTTCTTC	CASSEKSGSINEQFF
TRBJ1-5	.	TRBV19	18	.	TGTGCCAGTAGTATGGGCAGGTCGGGGGGTTATAGCAATCAGCCCCAGCATTTT	CASSMGRSGGYSNQPQHF
TRBJ1-2	few	TRBV18	15	TRBD1	TGTGCCAGCTCAGCCGGGACAGGGGGCGCGAATGGCTACACCTTC	CASSAGTGGANGYTF
TRBJ1-1	few	TRBV7-9	12	.	TGTGCCAGCAGCTTCAGCGAGACTGAAGCTTTCTTT	CASSFSETEAFF
TRBJ1-5	.	TRBV10-3	14	TRBD1	TGTGCCATCAGCGTGGGACAGCCCAATCAGCCCCAGCATTTT	CAISVGQPNQPQHF
TRBJ2-3	.	TRBV7-2	16	.	TGTGCCAGCAGCACCCAAGGTTGGCGGGACACAGATACGCAGTATTTT	CASSTQGWRDTDTQYF
TRBJ2-7	.	TRBV5-4	15	.	TGTGCCAGCAGCTTAGCGGGCCCCGGCGACTACGAGCAGTACTTC	CASSLAGPGDYEQYF
TRBJ2-1	.	TRBV18	17	TRBD2	TGTGCCAGCTCACCACCGCGACTAGCGGAGAAATACAATGAGCAGTTCTTC	CASSPPRLAEKYNEQFF
TRBJ1-1	.	TRBV5-1	13	.	TGCGCCAGCAGCCTAGGATTGAACACTGAAGCTTTCTTT	CASSLGLNTEAFF
TRBJ2-1	.	TRBV19	15	TRBD2	TGTGCCAGTAGTGCCCGACTAGCGGGAGACAATGAGCAGTTCTTC	CASSARLAGDNEQFF
TRBJ2-3	.	TRBV7-2	17	.	TGTGCCAGCAGCTCCCCCCCTGGCAGGGGAAGCACAGATACGCAGTATTTT	CASSSPPGRGSTDTQYF
TRBJ2-1	.	TRBV6-4	15	TRBD2	TGTGCCAGCAGTGCCCTAGCGGGAGTTCGCAATGAGCAGTTCTTC	CASSALAGVRNEQFF
TRBJ1-4	.	TRBV5-1	14	TRBD1	TGCGCCAGCAGCTTGGGGACAGGGGACGAAAAACTGTTTTTT	CASSLGTGDEKLFF
TRBJ1-6	.	TRBV30	13	TRBD1	TGTGCCTGGCACCGGGACAGAAATTCACCCCTCCACTTT	CAWHRDRNSPLHF
TRBJ2-7	.	TRBV6-6	14	TRBD2	TGTGCCAGCAGAGGGACTAGCTTAAGCTACGAGCAGTACTTC	CASRGTSLSYEQYF
TRBJ2-1	.	TRBV2	15	TRBD2	TGTGCCAGCAGTGAAGCCCAGCGGGGGCGAAATGAGCAGTTCTTC	CASSEAQRGRNEQFF
TRBJ2-5	.	TRBV6-1	13	TRBD1	TGTGCCAGCTCCGGGACAGGTCTCGAGACCCAGTACTTC	CASSGTGLETQYF